The following is a T cell receptor beta chain sequence with its context. This entry comes from a study of blood T cell repertoires in COVID-19. Study summary: From the United States, Italy and Spain came samples of acute and convalescent COVID-19. Nucleic acid was either cDNA or gDNA, and it came from T cells, B-cell-depleted T cells, or PBMCs.

Germline CDR1 and CDR2: KGHDR and SFDVKD. V was clipped by 6 bases and J by 6 bases; unmatched bases: 7. This CDR3 contains 14 residues. Original data processing: Scientists estimated how many nucleated cells there were by amplifying reference gene primers. Only in-frame clones appear in the TCRdb table, and some are missing; sequencing was by immunoSEQ multiplex PCR. V and J calls and clone size are copied from that table; D and trimming were computed from the DNA. The sample lists 100,000 to 150,000 clones; roughly 80% were seen once. The TCR was taken from a woman in her forties or fifties with acute or convalescent COVID-19. The sample was peripheral blood. The rearrangement links TRBV24-1 to TRBJ2-3; 8 nucleotides align to TRBD2. DNA of the CDR3: TGTGCCACCAGTAGCGGGGGAGACCGCGATACGCAGTATTTT. This codes for CATSSGGDRDTQYF.